The 24 T cell receptor beta chains listed next were all sequenced from one sample in a study of blood T cells in healthy people across ages. A second 7 to 11 cycle PCR used barcoded and J-beta primers. Each CDR3 protein gets one entry after TCRdb re-called the 5' RACE reads with MiXCR. The sample holds about 1.5 million distinct CDR3 sequences, around two fifths seen once. Sequenced material: blood. The source is a woman between 18 and 29 years old in good health.

This clonotype was observed a handful of times. One end of the junction fails to match germline, which may point to a read error. The chain couples TRBV6-2 or TRBV6-3 to TRBJ2-7; 8 bases line up with TRBD2. Germline V CDR1 and CDR2: MNHEY, SVGEGT. The CDR3 loop spans 15 amino acids. CDR3 loop: CASTPNPTSAYEQYF. CDR3 nucleotides: TGTGCTAGCACTCCCAACCCGACTAGCGCCTACGAGCAGTACTTC.

This clonotype was seen more than once but under ten times. V gene TRBV2 combines with J gene TRBJ2-1; D not resolved. V dropped 6 bases and J dropped 6 bases, with 12 bases sitting between them. The CDR3 has 13 amino acids. Looked up from germline, CDR1 is SNHLY and CDR2 is FYNNEI. The CDR3 coding sequence is TGTGCCAGCAGGGGTGGTTCTGGCAATGAGCAGTTCTTC. This translates into CASRGGSGNEQFF.

The chain carries TRBV6-5 and TRBJ2-3; 12 nucleotides match TRBD2. The CDR3 contains 18 residues. Germline V gives CDR1 MNHEY, CDR2 SVGAGI. The trim removed 2 bases at V and 4 bases at J, leaving 10 bases unmatched. CDR3 DNA: TGTGCCAGCAGTTACGCCACCGGGCGGACTAGCGGGGCAGATACGCAGTATTTT. It codes for CASSYATGRTSGADTQYF.

This sequence joins TRBV5-4 and TRBJ2-7; TRBD2 matches 9 bases. The end of the DNA is better explained by TRBJ2-5, so the J call may be wrong. The CDR3 extends over 15 amino acids. Germline CDR1 and CDR2: SGHNT and YYREEE (reference sequence). CDR3 protein: CASSRLAATQETQYF. The CDR3 DNA reads TGTGCCAGCAGCAGACTAGCGGCTACCCAAGAGACCCAGTACTTC.

This clonotype was observed a few times. The CDR3 sequence: CSVVAGTYYEQYF. The CDR3 nucleotides read TGCAGCGTCGTAGCGGGCACTTACTACGAGCAGTACTTC. This chain uses TRBV29-1 with TRBJ2-7; TRBD2 agrees at 7 bases. The CDR3 has 13 residues. J gave up 3 bases and V 6 bases, and 8 bases lay outside the gene matches. The germline CDR1 and CDR2 sequences are SQVTM and ANQGSEA.

The chain links TRBV10-3 to TRBJ2-7, with 9 bases fitting TRBD1. CDR1 is ENHRY and CDR2 is SYGVKD in the germline V gene. CDR3 length equals 12 residues. This CDR3 reads CTTRQGVNEQYF. CDR3 coding DNA: TGTACCACACGACAGGGGGTCAATGAGCAGTACTTC.

The chain employs TRBV7-2 and TRBJ1-1; 10 nucleotides line up with TRBD1. The V gene end was trimmed by 5 bases and the J gene end by 12 bases; junction bases not matched to a gene: 12. CDR1 SGHTA and CDR2 FQGNSA come from the germline V gene. The CDR3 is 14 amino acids. The CDR3 DNA reads TGTGCCAGCAGCCCCCAGACAGGGGGCAACACTTCTTTCTTT. It specifies CASSPQTGGNTSFF.

The rearrangement links TRBV20-1 to TRBJ2-1; TRBD2 matches at 11 bases. CDR1 is DFQATT and CDR2 is SNEGSKA in the germline V gene (reference sequence). J gave up 10 bases and V 2 bases, and 10 bases lay outside the gene matches. The length of the CDR3 is 15 residues. CDR3 sequence (DNA): TGCAGTGCTAGACATCGGCTAGCGGGGGGCCCAGAGCAGTTCTTC. Amino acid sequence: CSARHRLAGGPEQFF.

The J gene is TRBJ2-6, the V gene TRBV28; 9 bases map to TRBD1. The germline V gene encodes CDR1 MDHEN and CDR2 SYDVKM. The CDR3 consists of 18 residues. V shed 5 bases and J 4 bases; nucleotides not matched to a gene: 12. The DNA of the CDR3 is TGTGCCAGCAGTCCCCCGGGACAGGGAGTGTGGGGGGCCAACGTCCTGACTTTC. Translating gives CASSPPGQGVWGANVLTF.

The V and J genes are TRBV20-1 and TRBJ2-3; D is uncertain. From germline, CDR1 is DFQATT and CDR2 SNEGSKA (reference sequence). This CDR3 comprises 14 residues. The V and J ends lost 3 bases and 4 bases respectively, with 14 bases between them. For the CDR3, the DNA is TGCAGTGCTAGGGAACCAGCAGTCCCAGATACGCAGTATTTT. As protein: CSAREPAVPDTQYF.

The chain is built from TRBV7-2 and TRBJ2-5, with TRBD2 identical over 9 bases. This CDR3 comprises 14 residues. Losses at the gene ends were 4 bases for V and 5 bases for J; bases not matched to a gene: 5. In germline, CDR1 is SGHTA, CDR2 FQGNSA. CDR3 in amino acids: CASSSLAGSETQYF. CDR3 in DNA: TGTGCCAGCAGCTCCCTAGCGGGATCGGAGACCCAGTACTTC. The full variable domain, rest sourced from reference TRBV7-2 and TRBJ2-5, is GAGVSQSPSNKVTEKGKDVELRCDPISGHTALYWYRQSLGQGLEFLIYFQGNSAPDKSGLPSDRFSAERTGGSVSTLTIQRTQQEDSAVYLCASSSLAGSETQYFGPGTRLLVL.

The rearrangement links TRBV7-6 to TRBJ2-5, with TRBD2 matching over 13 bases. The germline V gene has CDR1 SGHVS and CDR2 FNYEAQ. This CDR3 has 18 amino acids. V shed 5 bases, J shed 0 bases, and the junction held 9 bases outside the gene matches. The CDR3 bases are TGTGCCAGCAGCCTGCGGACTAGCGGGAGCGCGTACCAAGAGACCCAGTACTTC. This gives the protein CASSLRTSGSAYQETQYF.

This chain joins TRBV12-3 or TRBV12-4 and TRBJ2-3; no definite D call. This CDR3 contains 13 residues. Trimming shortened V by 3 bases and J by 2 bases, and 6 bases separated the two germline ends. The CDR3 nucleotides read TGTGCCAGCAGTTTTGGTTACACAGATACGCAGTATTTT. Encoded protein: CASSFGYTDTQYF.

The genes are TRBV12-3 or TRBV12-4 and TRBJ1-2; D not certain. The CDR3 has 11 residues. The ends were cut back, 10 bases at V and 0 bases at J, with 6 bases in the middle. The CDR3 sequence: CATSTNYGYTF. The CDR3 nucleotides read TGTGCCACCTCCACTAACTATGGCTACACCTTC.

The chain is built from TRBV12-3 or TRBV12-4 and TRBJ1-5; D gene unclear. V was clipped by 4 bases and J by 6 bases, with 10 bases between them. CDR3 length: 13 residues. CDR3 coding DNA: TGTGCCAGCAGTTCGTCCGGGCTTCAGCCCCAGCATTTT. The encoded protein is CASSSSGLQPQHF.

About this clonotype itself: The junction departs from germline at one end; a sequencing error may be responsible. The rearrangement joins TRBV6-5 to TRBJ2-7; D may be TRBD1 or TRBD2 (5 bases each). Germline V CDR1 and CDR2: MNHEY, SVGAGI. The length of the CDR3 is 14 residues. The CDR3 protein is CASSYSGTFYEQHF. Here the CDR3 DNA reads TGTGCCAGCAGTTACTCGGGGACGTTCTACGAGCAGCACTTC.

Turning to this clonotype: A read error is possible here, since a much larger clone lies one base away. CDR3 in amino acids: CASSLAKGAKNIQYF. CDR3 nucleotide sequence: TGTGCCAGCAGCTTAGCAAAGGGGGCGAAAAACATTCAGTACTTC. The chain links TRBV7-2 to TRBJ2-4, with 7 bases identical to TRBD1. Trimming removed 0 bases from V and 4 bases from J; junction bases left unmatched: 3. The germline V gene has CDR1 SGHTA and CDR2 FQGNSA. The CDR3 length is 15 residues.

This clonotype turned up a few times. The chain carries TRBV3-1 and TRBJ2-3, with 10 bases identical to TRBD2. V shed 5 bases and J 2 bases; nucleotides not matched to a gene: 4. Looked up from germline, CDR1 is LGHDT and CDR2 is YNNKEL (reference sequence). The CDR3 length is 15 residues. The CDR3: CASSAGLAYTDTQYF. CDR3 bases: TGTGCCAGCAGCGCGGGACTAGCGTACACAGATACGCAGTATTTT.

To note about this clonotype: This may be a read error: a much more frequent sequence differs by one nucleotide. The rearrangement joins TRBV29-1 to TRBJ2-5; D is unresolved. This CDR3 has 14 amino acids. The V gene lost 0 bases and the J gene lost 11 bases, with 19 bases spanning the gap. Germline V gene lookup returns CDR1 SQVTM and CDR2 ANQGSEA. The CDR3 bases are TGCAGCGTTGAAGACGGATTCTCCTACAATGAGCAGTACTTC. It specifies CSVEDGFSYNEQYF.

Points on this clonotype: Given a much more abundant clone one base away, this may be a read error. The rearrangement uses TRBV11-2 and TRBJ1-4; 7 nucleotides match TRBD1. CDR1 is SGHAT, CDR2 FQNNGV, per germline. This CDR3 is built from 15 residues. DNA for the CDR3: TGTGCCAGCAGCTTAGTAGGGGACAGAAATGAAAAACCGTTTTTT. Translating gives CASSLVGDRNEKPFF.

This clonotype was seen a few times. The rearrangement uses TRBV15 and TRBJ2-3, with 11 bases that match TRBD2. Germline V gene data show CDR1 as LNHNV and CDR2 as YYDKDF (reference sequence). The V and J ends lost 1 base and 2 bases, in that order; junction bases with no gene match: 5. The CDR3 loop spans 17 amino acids. DNA of the CDR3: TGTGCCACCAGCAGAGTGCGACTAGCGGGGACCACAGATACGCAGTATTTT. Residues: CATSRVRLAGTTDTQYF.

CDR3 loop: CSAPDRGLNYGYTF. CDR3 nucleotide sequence: TGCAGTGCCCCGGACAGGGGACTTAACTATGGCTACACCTTC. The chain carries TRBV20-1 and TRBJ1-2; the match to TRBD1 covers 9 bases. Trimming took 6 bases from V and 1 from J; bases not matched to a gene: 6. The germline CDR1 and CDR2 sequences are DFQATT and SNEGSKA (reference sequence). This CDR3 is built from 14 residues.

This chain connects TRBV12-3 or TRBV12-4 to TRBJ1-2, with D possibly TRBD1 on 5 matching bases. Trimming pared 5 bases from V and 13 bases from J, leaving 14 bases between. This CDR3 is 11 amino acids long. CDR3 residues: CASSRQNYPTF. CDR3 sequence (DNA): TGTGCCAGCAGTCGACAGAACTACCCCACCTTC.

This clonotype was counted between two and nine times. V is TRBV7-2 and J is TRBJ1-3; D remains unclear. CDR1 is SGHTA and CDR2 is FQGNSA in the germline V gene. The V end lost 5 bases, the J end lost 2 bases, and 10 bases lay between the germline ends. The CDR3 contains 14 residues. DNA for the CDR3: TGTGCCAGCAGCCTTAAATTGGCTGGAAACACCATATATTTT. This codes for CASSLKLAGNTIYF.